The 18 T cell receptor beta chains in this list originate from one sample, sequenced in a study of blood T cell repertoires in COVID-19. Data came from immunoSEQ multiplex PCR; TCRdb stores just in-frame clones and leaves some out. Of about 60,000 clones listed, around 82% were seen once; the top ten hold roughly a sixth. Source material: peripheral blood. The source of these receptors is a man aged 55 to 70 with COVID-19, enrolled during active disease.

This rearrangement joins TRBV5-1 to TRBJ1-1, with 8 bases fitting TRBD1. This CDR3 has 14 amino acids. Looked up from germline, CDR1 is SGHRS and CDR2 is YFSETQ. Trimming removed 2 bases from V and 3 bases from J; junction bases left unmatched: 3. This chain's CDR3 is CASSFLQGDTEAFF. The CDR3 DNA follows: TGCGCCAGCAGCTTTCTACAGGGGGACACTGAAGCTTTCTTT.

This clone came up once. The J gene is TRBJ1-5, the V gene TRBV19; 8 bases are shared with TRBD1. The germline V gene has CDR1 LNHDA and CDR2 SQIVND (reference sequence). CDR3 length equals 14 residues. Trimming took 5 bases from V and 3 from J; bases not matched to a gene: 3. The CDR3 DNA follows: TGTGCCAGTAGTCGGACAGGGATCAATCAGCCCCAGCATTTT. Translation: CASSRTGINQPQHF.

The rearrangement joins TRBV27 to TRBJ2-1; 10 bases fit TRBD1. This CDR3 is 15 amino acids long. The trim removed 6 bases at V and 3 bases at J, leaving 5 bases unmatched. Germline values: CDR1 MNHEY, CDR2 SMNVEV (reference sequence). CDR3 residues: CASSLDRGSYNEQFF. Written as DNA, the CDR3 is TGTGCCAGCAGCCTGGACAGGGGGAGCTACAATGAGCAGTTCTTC.

For this clone: In the same sample, other DNA sequences code for this CDR3. The chain recombines TRBV10-1 with TRBJ2-3; D ambiguous. V was trimmed by 2 bases and J by 0 bases, leaving 3 bases between them. This CDR3 contains 13 residues. Germline V lookup: CDR1 WNHNN, CDR2 SYGVQD (reference sequence). CDR3 coding DNA: TGCGCCAGCAGTGAGCCAAGCACAGATACGCAGTATTTT. This encodes CASSEPSTDTQYF.

V usage is TRBV5-6 and J usage is TRBJ2-1; D might be TRBD2 (5 bases). The CDR3 consists of 15 residues. From germline, CDR1 is SGHDT and CDR2 YYEEEE. The V end was cut by 3 bases, the J end by 5 bases, with 15 bases between. DNA for the CDR3: TGTGCCAGCAGCTCGCTAGCTATGTCTCACAATGAGCAGTTCTTC. Encoded protein: CASSSLAMSHNEQFF.

This clone was observed a single time. This chain links TRBV3-1 (or the pseudogene TRBV3-2) with TRBJ2-2; D unclear. The ends were cut back, 4 bases at V and 3 bases at J, with 3 bases in the middle. The CDR3 covers 12 residues. From germline, CDR1 is LGHDT and CDR2 YNNKEL (reference sequence). DNA of the CDR3: TGTGCCAGCAGCCTATACACCGGGGAGCTGTTTTTT. Its translation: CASSLYTGELFF.

This clone was observed a single time. The chain recombines TRBV12-5 with TRBJ1-6, with D uncertain. The CDR3 totals 14 residues. Germline values: CDR1 LGHNT, CDR2 FRNRAP. V lost 8 bases to trimming and J lost 0 bases, with 8 bases between them. The CDR3 sequence: CASQWSSYNSPLHF. The CDR3 DNA reads TGTGCTAGTCAATGGAGCTCCTATAATTCACCCCTCCACTTT.

V gene TRBV11-2 combines with J gene TRBJ2-1, with 9 positions matching TRBD2. V was pared by 4 bases and J by 9 bases, with 10 bases of the junction left unmatched. This CDR3 spans 15 amino acids. CDR1 is SGHAT and CDR2 is FQNNGV in the germline V gene. The chain's CDR3 is CASSSRGGGVGEQFF. The CDR3 DNA is TGTGCCAGCAGCTCGCGGGGGGGCGGTGTCGGTGAGCAGTTCTTC. Variable domain in full (rest from reference TRBV11-2 and TRBJ2-1): EAGVAQSPRYKIIEKRQSVAFWCNPISGHATLYWYQQILGQGPKLLIQFQNNGVVDDSQLPKDRFSAERLKGVDSTLKIQPAKLEDSAVYLCASSSRGGGVGEQFFGPGTRLTVL.

V usage is TRBV4-1 and J usage is TRBJ1-2; TRBD1 aligns across 7 bases. The CDR3 covers 17 residues. V shed 0 bases, J shed 4 bases, and the junction held 11 bases outside the gene matches. CDR1 and CDR2 from the germline V gene are MGHRA and YSYEKL. The CDR3 DNA reads as TGCGCCAGCAGCCAAGATATTCGGGACAGCCTTGTCTATGGCTACACCTTC. Translated: CASSQDIRDSLVYGYTF.

This chain connects TRBV9 to TRBJ1-2; a possible D gene is TRBD1 (6 bases). This CDR3 region has 13 residues. Germline V gene lookup returns CDR1 SGDLS and CDR2 YYNGEE. V dropped 0 bases and J dropped 6 bases, with 9 bases sitting between them. Here the CDR3 reads CASSVDRANGYTF. In DNA, the CDR3 is TGTGCCAGCAGCGTAGACAGGGCGAATGGCTACACCTTC. The full variable domain, its missing parts supplied by reference TRBV9 and TRBJ1-2, is DSGVTQTPKHLITATGQRVTLRCSPRSGDLSVYWYQQSLDQGLQFLIQYYNGEERAKGNILERFSAQQFPDLHSELNLSSLELGDSALYFCASSVDRANGYTFGSGTRLTVV.

This chain uses TRBV29-1 with TRBJ2-2; possibly TRBD1 for D (6 bases). The CDR3 has 17 residues. Germline V CDR1 and CDR2: SQVTM, ANQGSEA. V lost 1 base and J 4 bases, leaving 19 bases between the germline ends. CDR3 nucleotides: TGCAGCGTTGAAGGTTTTGAGGACAGACCAAGCACCGGGGAGCTGTTTTTT. It codes for CSVEGFEDRPSTGELFF.

The sample holds a few counts of this clone. The V and J genes are TRBV2 and TRBJ2-7, with D perhaps TRBD1 (6 bases). V was trimmed by 5 bases and J by 3 bases, leaving 14 bases between them. Germline-derived CDR1 and CDR2 are SNHLY and FYNNEI. CDR3 length: 14 amino acids. The CDR3 protein is CASSTTGIVYEQYF. The CDR3 DNA is TGTGCCAGCAGTACGACAGGTATTGTCTACGAGCAGTACTTC.

This rearrangement joins TRBV7-6 to TRBJ2-7, with 12 bases that match TRBD1. With 5 bases clipped from V and 2 bases from J, the junction kept 1 base outside the gene matches. The CDR3 runs to 14 residues. Germline V gives CDR1 SGHVS, CDR2 FNYEAQ. In nucleotides, the CDR3 is TGTGCCAGCAGCAGGGACAGGGGGCCCTACGAGCAGTACTTC. This gives the protein CASSRDRGPYEQYF.

The chain combines TRBV28 with TRBJ2-3; 8 positions agree with TRBD2. The length of the CDR3 is 14 residues. With 8 bases clipped from V and 1 base from J, the junction kept 5 bases outside the gene matches. Per the germline V gene, CDR1 is MDHEN and CDR2 is SYDVKM. DNA for the CDR3: TGTGCCAGCCTGCGGGGGGCGGGCACAGATACGCAGTATTTT. Translated, it gives CASLRGAGTDTQYF.

This chain joins TRBV5-1 and TRBJ1-1; D possibly corresponds to TRBD1 (6 bases). The V and J ends lost 4 bases and 14 bases respectively, with 21 bases between them. CDR1 SGHRS and CDR2 YFSETQ come from the germline V gene. This CDR3 spans 13 amino acids. The CDR3 nucleotides are TGCGCCAGCAGCCTGGAGACCGGGGACAACATCTTCTTT. Protein: CASSLETGDNIFF.

V usage is TRBV29-1 and J usage is TRBJ2-7; no clear D gene. The V and J ends lost 1 base and 5 bases respectively, with 9 bases between them. The germline CDR1 and CDR2 sequences are SQVTM and ANQGSEA. This CDR3 comprises 12 residues. CDR3 protein: CSVEGAAHEQYF. The CDR3, as DNA: TGCAGCGTTGAAGGGGCCGCTCACGAGCAGTACTTC.

The V and J genes are TRBV10-3 and TRBJ2-3, with 7 bases that match TRBD2. Germline V CDR1 and CDR2: ENHRY, SYGVKD. V lost 6 bases, J lost 4 bases, and 4 bases stayed unmatched. The CDR3 has 13 residues. The chain's CDR3 is CAISRLAPDTQYF. DNA for the CDR3: TGTGCCATCAGCCGACTAGCCCCAGATACGCAGTATTTT.

This chain links TRBV6-5 with TRBJ1-2, with 9 bases matching TRBD1. Germline CDR1 and CDR2: MNHEY and SVGAGI. The CDR3 consists of 14 residues. V was clipped by 6 bases and J by 5 bases; unmatched bases: 7. For the CDR3, the DNA is TGTGCCAGCAGAAAACAGGGGGCGCGGTATGGCTACACCTTC. This codes for CASRKQGARYGYTF.